The source of this TCR beta chain is a study of PD-1 blockade in classical Hodgkin lymphoma. Turning to this clone: The antigen remains unidentified.

Study-wide results and limits: Repertoires differed for reasons still undefined, possibly disease activity or prior therapy.

Relapse was seen in all patients after autologous stem cell transplantation, and brentuximab vedotin exposure was variable. Classifying best responses yielded complete response, partial response or progressive disease. V lost 3 bases, J lost 3 bases, and 11 bases lay in between. The CDR3 length is 15 residues. Per the germline V gene, CDR1 is SGHTA and CDR2 is FQGNSA. Some clones are missing from TCRdb's copy, which holds only in-frame ones; the method was immunoSEQ multiplex PCR. The table lists some 100,000 clones, roughly 92% of them singletons. The genes are TRBV7-2 and TRBJ1-4; D not resolved. The material sequenced was peripheral blood mononuclear cells (PBMCs), taken at baseline. This receptor was obtained from a human donor with classical Hodgkin lymphoma. The chain's CDR3 is CASSFVQFPNEKLFF. CDR3 nucleotide sequence: TGTGCCAGCAGCTTCGTACAGTTCCCTAATGAAAAACTGTTTTTT.